This TCR beta chain derives from a study of blood T cell repertoires in COVID-19. Study background: T cells, B-cell-depleted T cells, or PBMCs supplied cDNA or gDNA.

Measured with immunoSEQ multiplex PCR; TCRdb has only the in-frame clones, and not every one. The table lists over 250,000 clones, around 79% of them singletons. J was trimmed by 9 bases and V by 5 bases; bases with no gene match: 7. Germline CDR1 and CDR2: SNHLY and FYNNEI. This CDR3 comprises 13 residues. This clone was observed once. The sample taken for sequencing was peripheral blood. The sequence derives from an elderly woman with acute or convalescent COVID-19. The gene calls are TRBV2 and TRBJ1-5; TRBD1 matches 7 bases. The CDR3 is CASSRDSVGPQHF. CDR3 bases: TGTGCCAGCAGTCGGGACAGTGTGGGGCCCCAGCATTTT. Full variable domain (missing parts from reference TRBV2 and TRBJ1-5): EPEVTQTPSHQVTQMGQEVILRCVPISNHLYFYWYRQILGQKVEFLVSFYNNEISEKSEIFDDQFSVERPDGSNFTLKIRSTKLEDSAMYFCASSRDSVGPQHFGDGTRLSIL.